This TCR beta chain was retrieved from a study of blood T cell repertoires in COVID-19. The CDR3 has 16 amino acids. The V and J ends lost 0 bases and 0 bases respectively, with 12 bases between them. Germline V lookup: CDR1 SQVTM, CDR2 ANQGSEA. Per the authors' pipeline: Scientists estimated how many nucleated cells there were by amplifying reference gene primers. The data were produced by immunoSEQ multiplex PCR, yet TCRdb's version contains in-frame clones alone and is incomplete. V and J calls and clone size are copied from that table; D and trimming were computed from the DNA. The sample consists of fewer than 200,000 clones, more than 80% of them appearing once. This clone was seen only once.

The chain joins TRBV29-1 to TRBJ2-1; a weak D match, TRBD2 (6 bases). Sequenced: peripheral blood. The TCR comes from a woman aged 55 to 70 with acute or convalescent COVID-19. As DNA, the CDR3 is TGCAGCGTTGAAGACCGGGAGCAAAGCTCCTACAATGAGCAGTTCTTC. Protein product: CSVEDREQSSYNEQFF.